The clone carrying this T cell receptor (beta chain) was found a few times. The donor group consisted entirely of healthy Caucasians. The sample is drawn from a study of identical twins. With template switching, a universal primer site was added, and the cDNA carried unique molecular identifiers. One entry per CDR3 protein results from TCRdb running MiXCR on the 5' RACE reads. This sample has roughly 240,000 distinct CDR3 sequences; 6% to 8% occur once, and the top ten carry less than 6.5%. The CDR3 extends over 17 amino acids. The germline V gene encodes CDR1 SGHNT and CDR2 YENEEA. J was trimmed by 8 bases and V by 0 bases; bases with no gene match: 12. These data are also associated with another study on yellow fever vaccine responses in identical twins. This second report adds: Twins' T cell vaccine responses reportedly looked partly convergent, partly personalized.

The sequencing sample was made of CD8+ T cells sorted from blood. The chain has TRBV11-3 and TRBJ2-1; TRBD2 aligns across 8 bases. This TCR derives from a woman younger than 30 in good health. This chain's CDR3 is CASSLEPPHGRDDEQFF. The DNA for the CDR3 is TGTGCCAGCAGCTTAGAACCGCCCCACGGGAGGGACGATGAGCAGTTCTTC.